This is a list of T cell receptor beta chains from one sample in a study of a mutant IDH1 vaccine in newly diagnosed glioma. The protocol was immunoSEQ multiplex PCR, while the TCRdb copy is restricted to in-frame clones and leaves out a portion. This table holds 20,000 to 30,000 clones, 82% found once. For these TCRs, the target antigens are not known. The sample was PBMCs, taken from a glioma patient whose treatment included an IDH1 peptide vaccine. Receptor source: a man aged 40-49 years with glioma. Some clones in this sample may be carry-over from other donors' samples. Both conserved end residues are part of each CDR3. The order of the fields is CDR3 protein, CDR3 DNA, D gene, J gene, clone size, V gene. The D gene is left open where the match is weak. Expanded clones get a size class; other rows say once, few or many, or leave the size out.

CASSRTSNEQFF | TGTGCCAGCAGTCGTACTAGTAATGAGCAGTTCTTC | - | TRBJ2-1 | - | TRBV6-5
CASRGGVVGEQYF | TGTGCCAGCAGAGGCGGGGTAGTCGGCGAGCAGTACTTC | - | TRBJ2-7 | few | TRBV7-9
CASSFSSGVYNEQFF | TGTGCCAGCAGCTTCTCTAGCGGGGTATACAATGAGCAGTTCTTC | TRBD2 | TRBJ2-1 | few | TRBV5-6
CASAPDRDRALNTEAFF | TGCGCCAGCGCCCCAGACCGGGACAGGGCCTTGAACACTGAAGCTTTCTTT | TRBD1 | TRBJ1-1 | - | TRBV5-1
CASSLLAGGPHEQFF | TGTGCCAGCAGTCTACTAGCGGGGGGGCCTCATGAGCAGTTCTTC | TRBD2 | TRBJ2-1 | - | TRBV6-1
CASSVGGSYEQFF | TGTGCCAGCAGCGTAGGCGGTAGCTACGAGCAGTTCTTC | - | TRBJ2-1 | - | TRBV9
CASSDSERGETDTQYF | TGTGCCAGCAGTGACTCGGAGCGGGGCGAAACAGATACGCAGTATTTT | TRBD2 | TRBJ2-3 | - | TRBV6-4
CASESRTLTYEQYF | TGTGCCAGCGAATCCAGGACACTGACCTACGAGCAGTACTTC | - | TRBJ2-7 | - | TRBV6-5
CASGPIQGYEQFF | TGTGCCAGCGGCCCGATACAGGGGTATGAGCAGTTCTTC | TRBD1 | TRBJ2-1 | - | TRBV6-1
CASSSPPGQGAWVSPLHF | TGTGCCAGCAGCTCCCCCCCCGGACAGGGGGCCTGGGTTTCACCCCTCCACTTT | TRBD1 | TRBJ1-6 | - | TRBV7-9
CASSEAGWAGSTDTQYF | TGTGCCAGCAGTGAAGCGGGATGGGCAGGGAGCACAGATACGCAGTATTTT | - | TRBJ2-3 | once | TRBV6-1
CAAGTGRTYEQYF | TGTGCCGCCGGAACCGGACGGACCTACGAGCAGTACTTC | - | TRBJ2-7 | - | TRBV10-3
CASSGYEQYF | TGTGCCAGCAGTGGCTACGAGCAGTACTTC | - | TRBJ2-7 | - | TRBV2
CASSLSRTVGAFF | TGTGCCAGCAGTTTATCTCGGACCGTCGGGGCTTTCTTT | - | TRBJ1-1 | once | TRBV27
CASSRPEVRAEAFF | TGTGCCAGCAGCCGACCCGAGGTTCGTGCTGAAGCTTTCTTT | - | TRBJ1-1 | - | TRBV28